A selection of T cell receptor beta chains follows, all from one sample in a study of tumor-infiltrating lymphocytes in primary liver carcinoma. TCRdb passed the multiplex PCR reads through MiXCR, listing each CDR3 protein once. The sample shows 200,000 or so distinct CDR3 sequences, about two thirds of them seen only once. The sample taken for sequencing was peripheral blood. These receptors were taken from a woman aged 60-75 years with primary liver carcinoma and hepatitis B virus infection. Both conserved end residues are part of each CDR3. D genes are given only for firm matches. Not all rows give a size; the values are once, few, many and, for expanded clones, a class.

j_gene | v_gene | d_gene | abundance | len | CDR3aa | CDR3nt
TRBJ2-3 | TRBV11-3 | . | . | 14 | CVSSLLVSTDTQYF | TGTGTCAGCAGCCTACTAGTCAGCACAGACACGCAGTATTTT
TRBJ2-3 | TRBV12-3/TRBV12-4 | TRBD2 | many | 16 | CASSSPLATSTDTQYF | TGTGCCAGCAGTTCCCCACTAGCGACAAGCACAGATACGCAGTATTTT
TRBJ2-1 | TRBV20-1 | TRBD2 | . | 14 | CSARREAPYKEQFF | TGCAGTGCTAGACGGGAGGCTCCCTACAAAGAGCAGTTCTTC
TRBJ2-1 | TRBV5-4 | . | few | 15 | CASSTRERIYNEQFF | TGTGCCAGCAGCACTAGAGAGAGGATCTACAATGAGCAGTTCTTC
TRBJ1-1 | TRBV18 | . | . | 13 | CASSLGSGNEAFF | TGTGCCAGCTCCCTGGGGTCTGGGAATGAAGCTTTCTTT
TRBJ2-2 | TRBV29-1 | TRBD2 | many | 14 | CSVGGLARTGELFF | TGCAGCGTTGGAGGACTAGCCCGGACCGGGGAGCTGTTTTTT
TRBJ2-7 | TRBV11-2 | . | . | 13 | CARSPYTYYEQYF | TGTGCCAGGAGCCCGTACACCTACTACGAGCAGTACTTC
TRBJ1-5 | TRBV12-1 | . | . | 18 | CASSFALGKGQTNQPQHF | TGTGCCAGCAGCTTTGCTTTGGGGAAGGGACAGACCAATCAGCCCCAGCATTTT
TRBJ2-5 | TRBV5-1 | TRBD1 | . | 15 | CASGPGQLTQETQYF | TGCGCCAGCGGCCCGGGACAGCTCACCCAAGAGACCCAGTACTTC
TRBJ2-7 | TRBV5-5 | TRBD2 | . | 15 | CTSSSTTSAQSGQYF | TGTACCAGCAGCTCGACGACTAGCGCTCAAAGCGGGCAGTACTTC
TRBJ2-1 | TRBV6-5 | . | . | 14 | CASRARTAYNERFF | TGTGCCAGCAGAGCCAGGACAGCATACAATGAGCGGTTCTTC
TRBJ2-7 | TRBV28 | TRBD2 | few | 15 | CASIKRGLAGVEQYF | TGTGCCAGCATCAAAAGGGGGCTAGCGGGAGTCGAGCAGTACTTC
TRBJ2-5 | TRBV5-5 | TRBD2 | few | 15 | CASSPGLASQETQYF | TGTGCCAGCAGTCCGGGACTAGCGAGTCAAGAGACCCAGTACTTC
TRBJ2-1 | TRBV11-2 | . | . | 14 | CASSLGEVLNEQFF | TGTGCCAGCAGTTTAGGGGAGGTGCTCAATGAGCAGTTCTTC
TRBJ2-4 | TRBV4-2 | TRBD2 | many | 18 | CASSQEGTSGSAKNIQYF | TGTGCCAGCAGCCAAGAAGGGACTAGCGGATCGGCCAAAAACATTCAGTACTTC
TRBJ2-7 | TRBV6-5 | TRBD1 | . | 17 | CASSSTPGGTGGYEQYF | TGTGCCAGCAGTTCCACCCCGGGGGGGACAGGGGGCTACGAGCAGTACTTC
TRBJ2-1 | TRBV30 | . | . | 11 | CAWSQRGRKFF | TGTGCCTGGAGTCAGAGGGGGAGGAAGTTCTTC
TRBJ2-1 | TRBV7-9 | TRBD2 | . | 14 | CASSIGTSPNGQFF | TGTGCCAGCAGCATTGGGACTAGTCCCAATGGGCAGTTCTTC
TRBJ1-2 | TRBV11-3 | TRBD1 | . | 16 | CASSLENLGQLYGYTF | TGTGCCAGCAGCTTAGAGAACCTGGGACAGCTCTATGGCTATACCTTC
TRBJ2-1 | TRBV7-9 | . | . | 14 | CASIFPSRDNEQFF | TGTGCCAGCATCTTCCCTAGTCGTGACAATGAGCAGTTCTTC
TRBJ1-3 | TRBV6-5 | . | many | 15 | CASAQRLNGGNTIYF | TGTGCCAGCGCTCAGCGCCTAAATGGTGGAAACACCATATATTTT
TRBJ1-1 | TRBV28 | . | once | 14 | CASSTLALNTKAFF | TGTGCCAGCAGTACCCTAGCCCTGAACACTAAAGCTTTCTTC
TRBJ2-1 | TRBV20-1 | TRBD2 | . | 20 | CSAPKIPGLAGGSFYNEQFF | TGCAGTGCTCCAAAGATTCCGGGACTAGCGGGGGGGAGCTTCTACAATGAGCAGTTCTTC
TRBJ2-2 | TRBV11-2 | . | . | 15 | CASSPAPTRTGEPFF | TGTGCCAGCAGTCCAGCCCCGACCAGAACCGGGGAGCCGTTTTTT
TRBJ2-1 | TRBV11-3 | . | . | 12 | CVSNSKFDEQFF | TGTGTCAGCAACTCCAAATTCGATGAGCAGTTCTTC
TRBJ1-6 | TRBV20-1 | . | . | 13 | CSAKRPYNSPLHF | TGCAGTGCTAAGAGGCCCTATAATTCACCCCTCCACTTT
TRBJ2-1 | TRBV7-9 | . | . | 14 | CTSSFGGMGSEQFF | TGTACCAGCAGCTTTGGGGGAATGGGGTCTGAGCAGTTCTTC
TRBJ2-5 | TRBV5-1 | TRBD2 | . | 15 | CASAGLAGEGETQYF | TGCGCCAGCGCTGGACTAGCGGGAGAGGGGGAGACCCAGTACTTC
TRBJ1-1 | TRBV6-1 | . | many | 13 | CASRLRENTEAFF | TGTGCCAGCAGGCTAAGGGAGAACACTGAAGCTTTCTTT